These T cell receptor beta chains were read from a single sample in a study of blood T cell repertoires in COVID-19. TCRdb's table, derived via immunoSEQ multiplex PCR, lists solely in-frame clones and lacks some. This sample has tens of thousands of clones, with approximately 92% found just once. The sample was peripheral blood. All receptors derive from a man aged 50 to 60 with COVID-19, enrolled during active disease. CDR3s include the opening cysteine and the closing phenylalanine or tryptophan. Fields, in order: J gene, V gene, CDR3 protein.

TRBJ2-3	TRBV5-4	CASSYPLASDTQYF
TRBJ1-6	TRBV2	CASSEQEPGASPLHF
TRBJ2-7	TRBV4-3	CASSQGRDYFYEQYF
TRBJ1-2	TRBV6-5	CASAWTGWNGYTF
TRBJ2-3	TRBV11-3	CASSPGLAGGTDTQYF
TRBJ2-6	TRBV7-7	CASSSRSSGANVLTF
TRBJ1-5	TRBV7-2	CASSAFLDQPQHF
TRBJ2-5	TRBV5-4	CASTPTGGAGETQYF
TRBJ2-2	TRBV7-8	CASSFDRGGTGELFF
TRBJ1-4	TRBV5-1	CASSLVPGTNEKLFF
TRBJ2-1	TRBV29-1	CSVEGGVSYNEQFF
TRBJ2-1	TRBV7-6	CASSVRRPDLGNEQFF
TRBJ1-2	TRBV7-9	CASTHRGRRLDYGYTF
TRBJ2-1	TRBV30	CAWIPRGAYNEQFF
TRBJ2-7	TRBV4-2	CASSATPGLPIEQYF
TRBJ1-6	TRBV3-1/TRBV3-2	CASSRTDRGNSPLHF
TRBJ1-5	TRBV6-1	CASSGGGGYSNQPQHF